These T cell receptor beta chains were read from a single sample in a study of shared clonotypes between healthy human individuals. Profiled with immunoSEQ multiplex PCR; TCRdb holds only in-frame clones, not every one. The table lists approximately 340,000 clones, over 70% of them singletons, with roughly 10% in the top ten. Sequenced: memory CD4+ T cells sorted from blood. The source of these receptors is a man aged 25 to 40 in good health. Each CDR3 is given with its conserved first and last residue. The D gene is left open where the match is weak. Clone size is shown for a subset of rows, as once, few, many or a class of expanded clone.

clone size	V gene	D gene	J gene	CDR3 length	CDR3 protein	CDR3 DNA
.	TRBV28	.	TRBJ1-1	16	CASSLLQSRVGTEAFF	TGTGCCAGCAGTTTACTCCAGTCAAGGGTAGGGACTGAAGCTTTCTTT
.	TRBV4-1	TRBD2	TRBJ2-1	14	CASSLGLGYNEQFF	TGCGCCAGCAGCCTGGGACTAGGCTACAATGAGCAGTTCTTC
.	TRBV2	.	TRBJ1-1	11	CASRAELAAFF	TGTGCCAGCAGGGCGGAGCTGGCGGCTTTCTTT
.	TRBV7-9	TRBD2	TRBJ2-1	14	CASSLSGSSDEQFF	TGTGCCAGCAGCTTAAGCGGGAGTTCAGATGAGCAGTTCTTC
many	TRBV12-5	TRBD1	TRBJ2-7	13	CASGFTGGYEQYF	TGTGCTAGTGGTTTTACAGGGGGGTACGAGCAGTACTTC
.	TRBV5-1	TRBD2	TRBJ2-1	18	CASSSFGLAGSLGNEQFF	TGCGCCAGCAGCTCATTCGGACTAGCGGGATCACTTGGCAATGAGCAGTTCTTC
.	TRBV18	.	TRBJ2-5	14	CASSPLDQGETQYF	TGTGCCAGCTCACCGCTCGACCAAGGGGAGACCCAGTACTTC
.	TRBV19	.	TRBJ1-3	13	CATDRGSGNTIYF	TGTGCCACCGATCGGGGGTCCGGAAACACCATATATTTT
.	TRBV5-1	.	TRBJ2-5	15	CASSSDQLYQETQYF	TGCGCCAGCAGCTCGGACCAGCTATACCAAGAGACCCAGTACTTC
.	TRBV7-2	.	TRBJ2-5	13	CASSTELEGTQYF	TGTGCCAGCAGCACGGAATTGGAAGGGACCCAGTACTTC
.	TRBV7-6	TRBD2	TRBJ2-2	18	CASSLSVAGGYGTGELFF	TGTGCCAGCAGCTTATCCGTAGCGGGAGGGTATGGTACCGGGGAGCTGTTTTTT
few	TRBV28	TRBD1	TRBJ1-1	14	CASRGEGAMTEAFF	TGTGCCAGCAGGGGGGAGGGGGCGATGACTGAAGCTTTCTTT
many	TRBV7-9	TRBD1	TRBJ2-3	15	CASSFGQGSTDTQYF	TGTGCCAGCAGCTTCGGACAGGGGAGCACAGATACGCAGTATTTT
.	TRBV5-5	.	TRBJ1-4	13	CASSSVTNEKLFF	TGTGCCAGCAGCTCCGTTACTAATGAAAAACTGTTTTTT
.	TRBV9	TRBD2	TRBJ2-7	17	CASSVGLAGGLSYEQYF	TGTGCCAGCAGCGTAGGACTAGCGGGAGGTCTCTCTTACGAGCAGTACTTC
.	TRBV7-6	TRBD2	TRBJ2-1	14	CASSPRTSGNEQFF	TGTGCCAGCAGCCCCAGGACTAGTGGCAATGAGCAGTTCTTC
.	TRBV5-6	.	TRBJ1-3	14	CASSMGADGNTIYF	TGTGCCAGCAGTATGGGGGCAGATGGAAACACCATATATTTT
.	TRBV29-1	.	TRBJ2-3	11	CSVRDWDTQYF	TGCAGCGTCAGAGATTGGGATACGCAGTATTTT
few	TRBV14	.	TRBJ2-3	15	CASSPLRGGTDTQYF	TGTGCCAGCAGCCCTTTAAGAGGGGGCACAGATACGCAGTATTTT
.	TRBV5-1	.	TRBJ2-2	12	CASRINTGELFF	TGCGCCAGCAGAATAAACACCGGGGAGCTGTTTTTT
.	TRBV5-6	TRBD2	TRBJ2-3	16	CASSLFAGARGDTQYF	TGTGCCAGCAGCTTATTTGCGGGAGCCCGTGGAGATACGCAGTATTTT
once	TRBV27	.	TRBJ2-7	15	CASSLSLARSYEQYF	TGTGCCAGCAGTTTAAGTCTAGCGAGGTCCTACGAGCAGTACTTC
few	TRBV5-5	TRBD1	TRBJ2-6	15	CASSGQGPGANVLTF	TGTGCCAGCAGTGGACAGGGCCCTGGGGCCAACGTCCTGACTTTC
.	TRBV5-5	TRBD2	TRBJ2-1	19	CASSAQGTTLAGGYNEQFF	TGTGCCAGCAGCGCCCAAGGGACGACTCTAGCGGGAGGCTACAATGAGCAGTTCTTC
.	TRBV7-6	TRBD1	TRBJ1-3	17	CASSRGGQASSGNTIYF	TGTGCCAGCAGCCGGGGGGGACAGGCGAGCTCTGGAAACACCATATATTTT
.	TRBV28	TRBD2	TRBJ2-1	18	CASSSRTSGRASYNEQFF	TGTGCCAGCAGTTCTCGGACTAGCGGGAGGGCCTCCTACAATGAGCAGTTCTTC
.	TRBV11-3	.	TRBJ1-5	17	CASANPSRLGSNQPQHF	TGTGCCAGCGCTAACCCTTCGCGATTAGGTAGCAATCAGCCCCAGCATTTT
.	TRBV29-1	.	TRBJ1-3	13	CSVEGQFGNTIYF	TGCAGCGTTGAAGGCCAATTCGGCAACACCATATATTTT
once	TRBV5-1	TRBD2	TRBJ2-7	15	CASSPGLAGAYEQYF	TGCGCCAGCAGCCCGGGACTAGCGGGAGCGTACGAGCAGTACTTC
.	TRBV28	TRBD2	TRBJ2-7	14	CATQGGLAGYEQYF	TGTGCCACCCAAGGGGGACTAGCGGGCTACGAGCAGTACTTC
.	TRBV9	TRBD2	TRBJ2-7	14	CASSPRAGGYEQYF	TGTGCCAGCAGCCCCCGAGCGGGAGGTTACGAGCAGTACTTC
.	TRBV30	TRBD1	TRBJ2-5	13	CAWSVTGPETQYF	TGTGCCTGGAGTGTGACAGGGCCGGAGACCCAGTACTTC
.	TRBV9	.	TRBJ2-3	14	CASSVFSGESTQYF	TGTGCCAGCAGCGTATTTTCAGGGGAGAGTACGCAGTATTTT
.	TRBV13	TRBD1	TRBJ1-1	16	CASSPFRGRTNTEAFF	TGTGCCAGCAGCCCGTTCAGGGGGAGGACGAACACTGAAGCTTTCTTT
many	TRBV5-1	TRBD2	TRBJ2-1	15	CASSLEAGAGVEQFF	TGCGCCAGCAGCTTGGAGGCCGGAGCGGGAGTCGAGCAGTTCTTC
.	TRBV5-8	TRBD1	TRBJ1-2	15	CASSLGLRDSYGYTF	TGTGCCAGCAGCTTGGGTCTCCGGGACAGCTATGGCTACACCTTC
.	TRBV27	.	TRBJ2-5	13	CASSSVGAETQYF	TGTGCCAGCAGCTCGGTGGGGGCAGAGACCCAGTACTTC
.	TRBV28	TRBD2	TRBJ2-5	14	CASSLPGGHQTQYF	TGTGCCAGCAGTTTACCGGGAGGGCATCAGACCCAGTACTTC
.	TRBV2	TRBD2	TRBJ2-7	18	CASSSPLAGGPLGYEQYF	TGTGCCAGCAGTTCCCCACTAGCGGGAGGGCCCTTAGGTTACGAGCAGTACTTC
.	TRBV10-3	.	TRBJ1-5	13	CAISAVGNQPQHF	TGTGCCATCAGTGCAGTGGGCAATCAGCCCCAGCATTTT
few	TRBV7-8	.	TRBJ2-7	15	CASSARRDHTSEQYF	TGTGCCAGCAGCGCACGGCGGGATCACACTTCCGAGCAGTACTTC
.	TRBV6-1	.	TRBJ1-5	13	CACRTGSNQPQHF	TGTGCCTGTCGGACGGGTAGCAATCAGCCCCAGCATTTT
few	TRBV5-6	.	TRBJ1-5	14	CASSGPGPLGPQHF	TGTGCCAGCAGCGGACCCGGGCCCCTCGGGCCCCAGCATTTT
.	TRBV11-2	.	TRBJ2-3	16	CASSLISKGLTDTQYF	TGTGCCAGCAGCTTAATTTCGAAGGGGCTCACAGATACGCAGTATTTT
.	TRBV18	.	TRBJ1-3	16	CASSRENLKFGNTIYF	TGTGCCAGCTCACGGGAGAACCTAAAGTTTGGAAACACCATATATTTT
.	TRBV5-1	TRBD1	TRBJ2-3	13	CASSGQGADTQYF	TGCGCCAGCAGCGGACAGGGGGCGGATACGCAGTATTTT
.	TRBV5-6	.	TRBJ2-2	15	CATARGAGNTGELFF	TGTGCCACCGCCCGGGGGGCGGGAAACACCGGGGAGCTGTTTTTT
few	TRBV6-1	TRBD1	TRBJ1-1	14	CASTRGRSDTEAFF	TGTGCCAGCACCAGGGGGCGATCGGACACTGAAGCTTTCTTT
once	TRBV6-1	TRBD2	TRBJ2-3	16	CASSDFRAGGTDTQYF	TGTGCCAGCAGTGATTTCCGAGCGGGAGGCACAGATACGCAGTATTTT
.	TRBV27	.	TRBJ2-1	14	CASTTSFSYNEQFF	TGTGCCAGCACCACTAGCTTCTCCTACAATGAGCAGTTCTTC